These T cell receptor beta chains were read from a single sample in a study of graft-versus-host responses after intestinal transplantation. Assay used: immunoSEQ multiplex PCR; TCRdb lists only in-frame clones, some missing. The table records 90,000 to 95,000 clones, around 90% of them present only once. The antigens of these receptors remain unknown. Sequencing used unstimulated CD8+ T cells sorted from spleen or lymph node cells, obtained before intestinal transplant. Receptors were obtained from a human donor who received an intestinal transplant. Both conserved end residues are part of each CDR3. Fields, in order: D gene, V gene, J gene, CDR3 protein. A D gene is named only where the DNA matches it firmly.

d_call: .; v_call: TRBV5-4; j_call: TRBJ1-3; cdr3_aa: CASSITGFAGNTIYF
d_call: TRBD1; v_call: TRBV6-1; j_call: TRBJ1-4; cdr3_aa: CASSLTGQGSRLLFF
d_call: TRBD2; v_call: TRBV4-2; j_call: TRBJ2-1; cdr3_aa: CASSQGVAGGPEQFF
d_call: .; v_call: TRBV19; j_call: TRBJ2-1; cdr3_aa: CASKLGVGGTLNEQFF
d_call: TRBD1; v_call: TRBV6-5; j_call: TRBJ2-4; cdr3_aa: CASSSGQGNIQYF
d_call: TRBD2; v_call: TRBV4-1; j_call: TRBJ2-2; cdr3_aa: CASSQGAVAGVGGELFF
d_call: TRBD1; v_call: TRBV19; j_call: TRBJ2-7; cdr3_aa: CASGPGQGYEQYF
d_call: TRBD1; v_call: TRBV18; j_call: TRBJ2-1; cdr3_aa: CASSPTGPGDEQFF
d_call: TRBD2; v_call: TRBV30; j_call: TRBJ2-2; cdr3_aa: CARGGTGELFF
d_call: TRBD1; v_call: TRBV4-3; j_call: TRBJ2-4; cdr3_aa: CASSQDPNPGQGYIQYF
d_call: TRBD2; v_call: TRBV4-1; j_call: TRBJ2-7; cdr3_aa: CASSQAGTSALSSYEQYF
d_call: .; v_call: TRBV21-1; j_call: TRBJ2-7; cdr3_aa: CASSKEGVVCRLAGFHEQYF
d_call: .; v_call: TRBV6-1; j_call: TRBJ1-2; cdr3_aa: CASSEDQGLRGYTF
d_call: .; v_call: TRBV27; j_call: TRBJ1-1; cdr3_aa: CASSLFLDTEAFF
d_call: .; v_call: TRBV5-6; j_call: TRBJ1-4; cdr3_aa: CASSLGQPGGKLFF
d_call: TRBD2; v_call: TRBV4-1; j_call: TRBJ2-5; cdr3_aa: CASSQTSGRLEETQYF
d_call: .; v_call: TRBV4-1; j_call: TRBJ2-7; cdr3_aa: CASSQDAAGYEQYF
d_call: TRBD1; v_call: TRBV7-3; j_call: TRBJ1-5; cdr3_aa: CAGPGQGFFFSNQPQHF
d_call: TRBD1; v_call: TRBV30; j_call: TRBJ1-1; cdr3_aa: CAWSPGTGAMNTEAFF
d_call: .; v_call: TRBV7-6; j_call: TRBJ1-2; cdr3_aa: CASSPFGGDYGYTF
d_call: TRBD1; v_call: TRBV10-3; j_call: TRBJ2-6; cdr3_aa: CAIRRRDRALLTPGANVLTF
d_call: .; v_call: TRBV19; j_call: TRBJ1-1; cdr3_aa: CASTQGRNTEAFF
d_call: .; v_call: TRBV30; j_call: TRBJ2-2; cdr3_aa: CAWRPWSTGELFF
d_call: TRBD1; v_call: TRBV9; j_call: TRBJ1-2; cdr3_aa: CASSVNYLVGTGNGYTF
d_call: TRBD2; v_call: TRBV11-2; j_call: TRBJ2-7; cdr3_aa: CASRKRDAGGYEQYF
d_call: TRBD1; v_call: TRBV19; j_call: TRBJ2-7; cdr3_aa: CASSIGQGAYEQYF
d_call: TRBD1; v_call: TRBV5-1; j_call: TRBJ1-1; cdr3_aa: CASSSGQALNTEAFF
d_call: TRBD2; v_call: TRBV27; j_call: TRBJ2-2; cdr3_aa: CASSTLLAGANTGELFF
d_call: TRBD1; v_call: TRBV7-8; j_call: TRBJ2-7; cdr3_aa: CASSKQGGSSYEQYF
d_call: .; v_call: TRBV6-5; j_call: TRBJ2-5; cdr3_aa: CASSYSGNGETQYF
d_call: .; v_call: TRBV5-8; j_call: TRBJ1-1; cdr3_aa: CASSLDGRGLLQNTEAFF
d_call: TRBD2; v_call: TRBV5-1; j_call: TRBJ2-3; cdr3_aa: CASSLYSGDSTDTQYF
d_call: TRBD1; v_call: TRBV9; j_call: TRBJ2-2; cdr3_aa: CASSVEPTGGATGELFF
d_call: TRBD1; v_call: TRBV29-1; j_call: TRBJ2-7; cdr3_aa: CSVEDRGAYEQYF
d_call: .; v_call: TRBV4-3; j_call: TRBJ2-7; cdr3_aa: CASSQERGYYEQYF
d_call: .; v_call: TRBV9; j_call: TRBJ1-2; cdr3_aa: CASPEQGGSSDGYTF
d_call: .; v_call: TRBV4-3; j_call: TRBJ1-3; cdr3_aa: CASSQEGSQGSGNTIYF
d_call: .; v_call: TRBV28; j_call: TRBJ1-1; cdr3_aa: CASSLLGPPEATEAFF
d_call: TRBD1; v_call: TRBV4-1; j_call: TRBJ2-7; cdr3_aa: CASSPRQGPYEQYF
d_call: .; v_call: TRBV2; j_call: TRBJ2-5; cdr3_aa: CASSPPHEQETQYF
d_call: .; v_call: TRBV10-3; j_call: .; cdr3_aa: CAISDPGQGDNYEQYF
d_call: TRBD2; v_call: TRBV9; j_call: TRBJ2-1; cdr3_aa: CASSGALAGAEQFF
d_call: TRBD2; v_call: TRBV14; j_call: TRBJ2-1; cdr3_aa: CASSHAGAYNEQFF
d_call: .; v_call: TRBV6-5; j_call: TRBJ1-1; cdr3_aa: CASTLTSGGNTEAFF
d_call: .; v_call: TRBV14; j_call: TRBJ1-2; cdr3_aa: CASSTRTDGNYGYTF
d_call: .; v_call: TRBV2; j_call: TRBJ2-1; cdr3_aa: CASRGAATDNEQFF
d_call: .; v_call: TRBV4-1; j_call: TRBJ2-1; cdr3_aa: CASSPTEAEYNEQFF
d_call: TRBD2; v_call: TRBV7-3; j_call: TRBJ2-7; cdr3_aa: CASSLGGDEQYF
d_call: .; v_call: TRBV28; j_call: TRBJ2-3; cdr3_aa: CASSLSGGDTQYF
d_call: .; v_call: TRBV6-5; j_call: TRBJ2-1; cdr3_aa: CASSYSGESSYNEQFF
d_call: .; v_call: TRBV5-1; j_call: TRBJ1-4; cdr3_aa: CASSPDSAEKLFF
d_call: .; v_call: TRBV6-5; j_call: TRBJ2-3; cdr3_aa: CASSSRTGPHTDTQYF
d_call: TRBD2; v_call: TRBV30; j_call: TRBJ2-5; cdr3_aa: CAWSEDAGEETQYF